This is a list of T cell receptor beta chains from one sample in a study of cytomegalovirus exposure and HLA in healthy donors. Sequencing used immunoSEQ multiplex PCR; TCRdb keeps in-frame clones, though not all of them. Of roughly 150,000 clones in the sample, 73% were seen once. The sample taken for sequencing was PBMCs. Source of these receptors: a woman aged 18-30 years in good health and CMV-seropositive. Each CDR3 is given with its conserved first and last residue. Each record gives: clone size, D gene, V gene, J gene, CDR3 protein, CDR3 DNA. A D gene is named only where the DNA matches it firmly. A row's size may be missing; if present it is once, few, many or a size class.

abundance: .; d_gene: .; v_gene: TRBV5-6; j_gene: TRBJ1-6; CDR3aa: CASSRTVYNSPLHF; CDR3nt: TGTGCCAGCAGTCGGACAGTCTATAATTCACCCCTCCACTTT
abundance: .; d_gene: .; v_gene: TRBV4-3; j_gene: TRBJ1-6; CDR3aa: CASSPDRISPLHF; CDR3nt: TGCGCCAGCAGCCCCGACAGAATTTCACCCCTCCACTTT
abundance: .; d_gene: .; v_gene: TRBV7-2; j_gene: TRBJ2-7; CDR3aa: CASSLELYEQYF; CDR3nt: TGTGCCAGCAGCTTAGAATTATACGAGCAGTACTTC
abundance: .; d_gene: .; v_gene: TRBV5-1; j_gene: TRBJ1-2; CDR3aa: CASSLTYRAQAHYGYTF; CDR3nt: TGCGCCAGCAGCTTGACCTACAGGGCCCAAGCACACTATGGCTACACCTTC
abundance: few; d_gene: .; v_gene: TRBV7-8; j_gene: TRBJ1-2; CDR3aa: CASSLGQGNGYTF; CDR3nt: TGTGCCAGCAGCTTAGGGCAGGGGAATGGCTACACCTTC
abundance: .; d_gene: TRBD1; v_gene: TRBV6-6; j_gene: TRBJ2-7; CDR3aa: CASSPPRDRAREQYF; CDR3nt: TGTGCCAGCAGTCCCCCCCGAGACAGGGCTCGCGAGCAGTACTTC
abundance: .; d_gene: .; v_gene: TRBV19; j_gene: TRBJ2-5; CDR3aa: CATAGSGETQYF; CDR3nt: TGTGCCACTGCGGGGTCGGGGGAGACCCAGTACTTC
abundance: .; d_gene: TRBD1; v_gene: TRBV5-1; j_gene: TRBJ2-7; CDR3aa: CASSQRQGDPYEQYF; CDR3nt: TGCGCCAGCAGCCAAAGACAGGGGGACCCCTACGAGCAGTACTTC
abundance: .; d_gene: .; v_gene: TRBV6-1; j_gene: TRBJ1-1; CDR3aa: CASSGGEELNTEAFF; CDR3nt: TGTGCCAGCAGTGGGGGGGAGGAGCTGAACACTGAAGCTTTCTTT
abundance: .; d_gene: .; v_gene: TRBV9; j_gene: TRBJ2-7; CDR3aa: CASSAGPAAGEQYF; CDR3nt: TGTGCCAGCAGCGCAGGACCTGCGGCGGGGGAGCAGTACTTC
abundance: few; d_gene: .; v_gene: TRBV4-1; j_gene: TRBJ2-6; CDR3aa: CASSLGGMRSSGANVLTF; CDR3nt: TGCGCCAGCAGCCTTGGGGGGATGAGGAGTTCTGGGGCCAACGTCCTGACTTTC
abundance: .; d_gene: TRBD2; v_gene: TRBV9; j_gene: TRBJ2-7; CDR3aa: CASSPSGGPYEQYF; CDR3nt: TGTGCCAGCAGCCCGAGCGGGGGTCCCTACGAGCAGTACTTC
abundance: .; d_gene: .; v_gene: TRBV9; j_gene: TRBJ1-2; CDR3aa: CASSVQGSYGYTF; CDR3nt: TGTGCCAGCAGCGTACAGGGTTCCTATGGCTACACCTTC
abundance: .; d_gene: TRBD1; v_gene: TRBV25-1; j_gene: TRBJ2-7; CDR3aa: CASSGDRAPNLFYEQYF; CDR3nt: TGTGCCAGCAGTGGGGACAGGGCCCCCAACCTCTTCTACGAGCAGTACTTC
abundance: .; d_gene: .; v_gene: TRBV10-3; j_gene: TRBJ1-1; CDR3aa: CAISVGREGMEAFF; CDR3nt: TGTGCCATCAGTGTAGGGAGGGAGGGTATGGAAGCTTTCTTT
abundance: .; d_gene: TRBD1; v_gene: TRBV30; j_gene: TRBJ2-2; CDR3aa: CAWSARDRHTGELFF; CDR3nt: TGTGCCTGGAGTGCCCGGGACAGACACACCGGGGAGCTGTTTTTT
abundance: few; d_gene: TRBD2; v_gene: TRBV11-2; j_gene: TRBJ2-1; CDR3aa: CASSLGRGGRGEQFF; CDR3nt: TGTGCCAGCAGCTTAGGTCGGGGGGGCCGGGGTGAGCAGTTCTTC
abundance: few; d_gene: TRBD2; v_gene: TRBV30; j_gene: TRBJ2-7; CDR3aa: CASSLAGGPYEQYF; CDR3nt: TGTGCCTCTTCACTAGCGGGGGGACCCTACGAGCAGTACTTC
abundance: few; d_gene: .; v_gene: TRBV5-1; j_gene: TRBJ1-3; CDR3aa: CASSLAVDSSGNTIYF; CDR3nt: TGCGCCAGCAGCTTGGCCGTGGACAGCTCTGGAAACACCATATATTTT
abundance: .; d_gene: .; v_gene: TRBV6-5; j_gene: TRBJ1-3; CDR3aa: CASSKGNTIYF; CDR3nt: TGTGCCAGCAGCAAGGGGAACACCATATATTTT
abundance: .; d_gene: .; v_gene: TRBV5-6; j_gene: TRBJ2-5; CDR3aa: CASSPGVGGYQETQYF; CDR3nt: TGTGCCAGCAGCCCCGGGGTAGGGGGATACCAAGAGACCCAGTACTTC
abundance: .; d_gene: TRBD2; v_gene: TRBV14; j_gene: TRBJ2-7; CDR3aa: CASSQEASGGPTYEQYF; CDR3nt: TGTGCCAGCAGCCAAGAGGCTAGCGGGGGACCAACCTACGAGCAGTACTTC
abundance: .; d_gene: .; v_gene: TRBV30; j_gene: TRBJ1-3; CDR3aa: CALSGYLDSGNTIYF; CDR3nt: TGTGCCTTAAGCGGGTACCTAGACTCTGGAAACACCATATATTTT
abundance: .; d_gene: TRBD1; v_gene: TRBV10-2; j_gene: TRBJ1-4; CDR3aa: CASSDFQGGEKLFF; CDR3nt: TGCGCCAGCAGTGATTTTCAGGGGGGCGAAAAACTGTTTTTT
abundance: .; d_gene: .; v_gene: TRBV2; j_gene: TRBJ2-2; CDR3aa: CASRQGQGNTGELFF; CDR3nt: TGTGCCAGCAGACAGGGACAAGGGAACACCGGGGAGCTGTTTTTT
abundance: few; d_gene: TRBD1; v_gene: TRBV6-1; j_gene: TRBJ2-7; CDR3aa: CASSEALGDRGYEQYF; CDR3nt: TGTGCCAGCAGTGAAGCGCTAGGGGACAGGGGGTACGAGCAGTACTTC
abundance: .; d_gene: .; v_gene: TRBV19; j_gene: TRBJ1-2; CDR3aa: CASSAAGKPYGYTF; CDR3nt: TGTGCCAGTAGTGCCGCCGGGAAACCGTATGGCTACACCTTC
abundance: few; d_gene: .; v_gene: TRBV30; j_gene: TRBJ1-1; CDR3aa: CAWRGGTEAFF; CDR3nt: TGTGCCTGGAGAGGAGGGACTGAAGCTTTCTTT
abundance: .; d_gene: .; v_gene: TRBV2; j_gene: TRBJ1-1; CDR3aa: CASTSLVGLGEAFF; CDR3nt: TGTGCCAGCACCTCCCTGGTGGGGCTTGGTGAAGCTTTCTTT
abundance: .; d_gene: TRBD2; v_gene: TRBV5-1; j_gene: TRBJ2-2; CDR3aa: CASSGTSDTGELFF; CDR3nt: TGCGCCAGCAGCGGGACTAGCGACACCGGGGAGCTGTTTTTT
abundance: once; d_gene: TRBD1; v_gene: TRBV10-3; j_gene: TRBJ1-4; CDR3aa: CAISGTGDEKLFF; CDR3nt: TGTGCCATCAGCGGGACAGGGGATGAAAAACTGTTTTTT
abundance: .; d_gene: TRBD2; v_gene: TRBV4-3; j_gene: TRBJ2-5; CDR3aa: CASSQWGTGLVAGETQYF; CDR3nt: TGCGCCAGCAGCCAGTGGGGGACGGGACTAGTAGCGGGGGAGACCCAGTACTTC
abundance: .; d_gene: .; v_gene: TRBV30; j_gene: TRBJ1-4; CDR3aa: CAWRLETKLFF; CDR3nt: TGTGCCTGGAGGCTCGAGACTAAACTGTTTTTT